Detailed here is one T cell receptor (beta chain). The CDR3 is 13 residues long. Germline assignment: CDR1 SGHAT and CDR2 FQNNGV. The ends lost 5 bases at V and 15 bases at J; junction bases unmatched: 8. These data come from a study of blood T cell repertoires in COVID-19. Measured with immunoSEQ multiplex PCR; TCRdb has only the in-frame clones, and not every one. The repertoire includes over 250,000 clones, roughly 80% of them detected once, and around 10% sits in the top ten. This TCR was recovered from a woman aged 45-60 years who had recovered from COVID-19. The chain joins TRBV11-2 to TRBJ2-1, with 12 bases identical to TRBD2. Sequencing used peripheral blood. The CDR3: CASSAELAGGLFF. CDR3 nucleotides: TGTGCCAGCAGCGCCGAACTAGCGGGAGGACTGTTCTTC.